This T cell receptor beta chain comes out of a study of T cell responses to AZD1222 COVID-19 vaccine (dated by TCRdb to about 2021). For the study in its entirety: TCR sequencing was performed for 230 to 250 trial participants, of whom around 200 were given two doses of AZD1222 and some 26 were given two doses of MenACWY control vaccine. Trial participants were enrolled by age into subgroups of 18-55, 56-69 and 70-plus years, and about 150, 27 and 61 TCR-sequenced participants, respectively, were included in these subgroups. The study at large found these results: In the small 56-69-year group, the increase in depth fell short of significance, most likely because of low power. CD4 TCRs associated with the vaccine covered the entire spike protein, and the dominant responses were in regions 160-218 and 743-854. Participants were mostly white British, with more females than males. The authors suggested clonal diversity may have been underestimated. Because no day 14 peak-response samples were available, repertoires were characterized only after the peak T cell response. After two AZD1222 doses, both the breadth and the depth of spike-specific TCRs were significantly higher than at day 0 and than in MenACWY recipients. Conclusions about previously exposed vaccinees are limited because only five or six AZD1222 recipients were SARS-CoV-2 seropositive at baseline. Epitopes outside the regions mutated in the B.1.351 and B.1.1.7 variants were reportedly recognized by nearly half of the unique spike-specific TCRs.

V is reduced by 3 bases and J by 3 bases, leaving a spacing of 0 bases between them. The CDR3 covers 11 residues, taking in both the cysteine and the phenylalanine. CDR3 DNA only is kept here, 33 bases in frame from base 1. The CDR3 regions of human TCRbeta chains were analyzed by immunosequencing. The authors processed their data as follows. TCRs in the repertoires were matched against a reference library of SARS-CoV-2-specific TCRs that had been generated with the MIRA antigen-specificity platform. Breadth was defined as the fraction of unique TCRs that were SARS-CoV-2-associated. Depth was defined as the fraction of total T cells that were SARS-CoV-2-associated. Using the MIRA data, each spike-specific TCR was assigned both to the spike region to which the TCR was reactive and to a CD4 or CD8 class. Log10-transformed breadth and depth values were compared by one-way ANOVA with Sidak's multiple comparisons tests. TCRdb holds this immuneACCESS table with in-frame rearrangements only. Some clones are missing; in checked studies, unresolved V genes explain under half, and the rest has no known cause. The V and J calls and clone size were taken over from that table, and D and trimming were inferred from the DNA. This sample is represented by some 60,000 clones; approximately 86% of them were singletons. Together, the top ten hold about 7.1% of the sample.

Taken with the paper, the label for time point translates to: about 28 days (+/-7) after the second vaccine dose. AZD1222 recipients whose second dose came at about 4 weeks and those whose second dose came at about 12 weeks were combined into one group, since spike-specific TCR depth and breadth did not differ between the two schedules. Samples from vaccinated people were obtained from the UK trials COV001 and COV002, which included a single-blind randomized controlled phase 2/3 trial of AZD1222 (ChAdOx1 nCoV-19) in healthy adults. For TCRbeta chain sequencing, PBMC samples were collected from trial participants at day 0 and at day 28 after the second dose. As concerns this clone: The antigen it recognizes is unknown. Nothing much larger sits one base from this clone, and base qualities are not available.

The source of this sequence is an adult who received the AZD1222 COVID-19 vaccine. The sample in question was peripheral blood, obtained 28 days after the second AZD1222 dose. The chain is encoded by TRBV12-3 or TRBV12-4 joined to TRBJ2-1; the D gene lacks a confident call. CDR3 region: CASSFYNEQFF. The base sequence is TGTGCCAGCAGTTTCTACAATGAGCAGTTCTTC.